The 7 T cell receptor beta chains listed next were all sequenced from one sample in a study of cytomegalovirus exposure and HLA in healthy donors. Vbeta (60) and Jbeta (13) primers were used in the PCR. The table came from immunoSEQ multiplex PCR; TCRdb's copy has only in-frame clones and leaves some out. The table has 210,000 or so clones, nearly 80% seen once. Material for sequencing was PBMCs. These receptors were obtained from a man aged 18 to 29 in good health and CMV-seronegative.

The V gene is TRBV10-3, the J gene TRBJ2-6; D is ambiguous. Germline values: CDR1 ENHRY, CDR2 SYGVKD. There are 14 residues in the CDR3. Trimming left V 3 bases short and J 0 bases short, with 3 bases between. The CDR3 is CAISDSSGANVLTF. The CDR3 region has the DNA TGTGCCATCAGTGACAGCTCTGGGGCCAACGTCCTGACTTTC.

To note about this clone: This CDR3 is also generated by other DNA sequences in the sample. The CDR3 DNA reads as TGTGCCAGCAGCGCCCAAACAGGGAACACTGAAGCTTTCTTT. It is translated as CASSAQTGNTEAFF. V and J are TRBV9 and TRBJ1-1; D is perhaps TRBD1 (5 bases). V lost 3 bases to trimming and J lost 1 base, with 10 bases between them. Germline loops: CDR1 SGDLS, CDR2 YYNGEE. The CDR3 is 14 residues long.

The chain carries TRBV4-2 and TRBJ1-6; 9 bases agree with TRBD1. There are 17 residues in the CDR3. V was pared by 1 base and J by 6 bases, with 7 bases of the junction left unmatched. Germline V gives CDR1 LGHNA, CDR2 YNFKEQ. As DNA, the CDR3 is TGTGCCAGCAGCCAAGTCTGGACAGGGGAACCTAATTCACCCCTCCACTTT. Amino acid sequence: CASSQVWTGEPNSPLHF.

This chain joins TRBV4-3 and TRBJ2-7; possible D gene TRBD2, 5 bases. The CDR3 runs 16 residues. Trimming cost V 0 bases and J 2 bases, with 14 bases left between them. CDR1 is LGHNA, CDR2 YSLEER, per germline. CDR3 bases: TGCGCCAGCAGCCAAGATCTAGCACGGTGGCCCTACGAGCAGTACTTC. It is translated as CASSQDLARWPYEQYF.

The chain has TRBV6-1 and TRBJ1-5; D is undetermined. CDR3 length: 16 residues. Trimming pared 4 bases from V and 4 bases from J, leaving 17 bases between. Germline V gene lookup returns CDR1 MNHNS and CDR2 SASEGT. The CDR3, as DNA: TGTGCCAGCAGTGTCGTTTCGAGGTCGGTTAATCAGCCCCAGCATTTT. Its translation: CASSVVSRSVNQPQHF.

This chain uses TRBV7-3 with TRBJ2-1; TRBD1 might be the D (5 bases). V lost 5 bases to trimming and J lost 3 bases, with 14 bases between them. The CDR3 length is 15 residues. The germline gives CDR1 SGHTA, CDR2 FQGTGA. The CDR3 sequence: CASSPGPGNYNEQFF. The CDR3 DNA follows: TGTGCCAGCAGCCCTGGGCCAGGGAACTACAATGAGCAGTTCTTC.

The V gene is TRBV6-5, the J gene TRBJ1-5, with D perhaps TRBD1 (5 bases). V lost 6 bases and J 6 bases, leaving 12 bases between the germline ends. This CDR3 comprises 13 residues. CDR1 is MNHEY and CDR2 is SVGAGI in the germline V gene. This chain's CDR3 is CASSRQGTQPQHF. CDR3 DNA: TGTGCCAGCAGCCGGCAGGGAACTCAGCCCCAGCATTTT.